This T cell receptor beta chain was captured in a study of CD8 T cells in ankylosing spondylitis. Quantitative molecular-barcoded 5'-RACE generated the TCR beta libraries. TCRdb independently ran MiXCR on the 5' RACE reads; one entry per CDR3 protein. The sample lists about 270,000 distinct CDR3 sequences, around 32% occurring once. This clonotype was seen just once. Its antigen is still unknown. Findings and limits, study-wide: A CD8+ phenotype characterized the disease-linked clones, which were relatively rare in peripheral blood.

The V gene lost 1 base and the J gene lost 6 bases, with 10 bases spanning the gap. The CDR3 runs 13 residues. Germline CDR1 reads GTSNPN; CDR2 reads SVGIG (reference sequence). This sequence originates from a male donor with ankylosing spondylitis or in good health (not recorded which). The rearrangement joins TRBV30 to TRBJ1-5, with D unclear. The sample was blood, either unsorted or a sorted T cell fraction (not recorded which). CDR3 residues: CAWSGPSGQPQHF. In DNA form, the CDR3 reads TGTGCCTGGAGTGGACCGAGCGGTCAGCCCCAGCATTTT.